This TCR beta chain was sequenced for a study of blood T cell repertoires in COVID-19. Generated by immunoSEQ multiplex PCR, the TCRdb table keeps only in-frame clones and is missing some. The sample lists approximately 300,000 clones; about nine tenths were seen once. Germline CDR1 SEHNR, CDR2 FQNEAQ (reference sequence). V was trimmed by 2 bases and J by 6 bases, leaving 13 bases between them. This CDR3 has 14 amino acids. Sequencing used PBMCs or T cells enriched from blood (not recorded which). This TCR came from a woman aged 18-30 years who had recovered from COVID-19. V is TRBV7-9 and J is TRBJ1-1, with D unresolved. In DNA form, the CDR3 reads TGTGCCAGCAGCTTACCGGGTTACGGGTCTGAAGCTTTCTTT. Translated, it gives CASSLPGYGSEAFF.